This section outlines one T cell receptor (beta chain) sequence together with its context. Its binding antigen is unknown. Base quality data are lacking; no much larger clone is found one base away. TCRbeta CDR3 regions were amplified from genomic DNA using the immunoSEQ Assay, a bias-controlled multiplex PCR. The authors' analysis ran thus. The number of nucleated cells in each sample was estimated from the amplification of reference gene primers within the assay. Sequence reads were collapsed and filtered to measure the absolute abundance of every unique TCRbeta CDR3 rearrangement. Productive Simpson clonality was computed per sample as the square root of Simpson's diversity index over productive rearrangements. Not all clones reach the TCRdb copy of this immuneACCESS table, which keeps in-frame sequences only. Checked studies attribute under half of the gap to unresolved V genes and leave the rest unexplained. D and trimming were read from the DNA, whereas the V and J calls and clone size are those reported in that table. Here the sample has 200,000 to 250,000 clones; around 80% occur a single time. The ten largest make up 3% to 4% of the sample.

This sample was included in a study of blood T cell repertoires in COVID-19 (dated by TCRdb to the early 2020s). Regarding the study in general: Samples from collaborators originated in the United States, Italy and Spain and spanned both the acute and convalescent phases of COVID-19. The prospective study material was composed of cDNA or gDNA derived from T cells, B-cell-depleted T cells, or PBMCs. The dataset comprised deeply sampled blood TCRbeta repertoires from subjects exposed to, actively infected with, or recovered from COVID-19. The repertoires were made available in a free public database intended to serve as a resource for research on the immune response to SARS-CoV-2. The samples were drawn from the first 160 participants of the ongoing ImmuneRACE study and from 950 to 1,500 subjects provided by 6 global collaborators. Sample metadata almost always included a de-identified subject ID, COVID-19 status, age in years and sex. Where HLA class I and class II types were available, the types were taken from metadata supplied by the sample provider, not from assay-based typing. What the work shows at the level of the full study, not this receptor alone: The amount of clinical and demographic metadata varied by source and participant and was provided uncurated.

Collaborating institutions collected whole blood in K2EDTA tubes following their own protocols. For TCRbeta analysis, collaborator samples were shipped as frozen whole blood, as isolated PBMCs, or as DNA extracted from either sample type. The V end gives up 3 bases and the J end 3 bases, leaving 17 bases in the junction not matched to a gene. The CDR3 has 18 amino acids, counting the end cysteine and phenylalanine. Only the CDR3 DNA stays, 54 bases, in frame from base 1. CDR1 KGHSH and CDR2 LQKENI were looked up in the germline V gene. This TCR was sampled from a woman between 18 and 30 years old with acute or convalescent COVID-19. The V and J segments used are TRBV18 and TRBJ2-7, with 7 bases aligning to TRBD1. The sample was peripheral blood. The sequence in DNA is TGTGCCAGCTCACCTCAGGGCCCAGACAGGGCGGGCCACTACGAGCAGTACTTC. This sequence encodes CASSPQGPDRAGHYEQYF.